These T cell receptor beta chains were read from a single sample in a study of T cell repertoires in cytomegalovirus infection. No antigen is known for these receptors. TCRdb processed the reads anew with MiXCR; each CDR3 protein has one entry. Of roughly 87,000 distinct CDR3 sequences detected, around 32% appear once; the ten largest clones hold about 72%. Sequencing was performed on CD8+ T cells from cultured PBMCs, taken from culture after CMV antigen stimulation. The receptors were sampled from a human donor in good health (CMV status not recorded). Some clones in this sample may be carry-over from other donors' samples. CDR3s include the opening cysteine and the closing phenylalanine or tryptophan. D genes are given only for firm matches. Clone size is stated in some rows and not others, as once, few, many or a class when expanded.

TRBV11-1	14	TRBJ2-3	-	-	CASSLEAGTDTQYF	TGTGCCAGCAGCTTAGAAGCGGGCACAGATACGCAGTATTTT
TRBV19	13	TRBJ2-7	-	-	CASSIRISYEQYF	TGTGCCAGTAGTATCAGGATTTCCTACGAGCAGTACTTC
TRBV7-8	18	TRBJ2-3	-	TRBD2	CASSLAQTSGGDLYTQYF	TGTGCCAGCAGCTTAGCCCAGACTAGCGGGGGGGACTTATATACGCAGTATTTT
TRBV11-2	13	TRBJ2-5	-	-	CASSLSTGETQYF	TGTGCCAGCAGCTTAAGCACGGGGGAGACCCAGTACTTC
TRBV4-1	14	TRBJ1-2	-	-	CASSQDKANYGYTF	TGCGCCAGCAGCCAAGATAAGGCTAACTATGGCTACACCTTC
TRBV12-3/TRBV12-4	14	TRBJ2-2	-	-	CASSFGTTTGELFF	TGTGCCAGCAGTTTCGGGACCACCACCGGGGAGCTGTTTTTT
TRBV24-1	13	TRBJ1-2	few	TRBD1	CATSVGQGTGYTF	TGTGCCACCAGTGTGGGACAGGGGACCGGCTACACCTTC
TRBV11-3	18	TRBJ2-2	-	-	CASSLRGVGLANTGELFF	TGTGCCAGCAGCTTAAGAGGGGTCGGACTGGCGAACACCGGGGAGCTGTTTTTT
TRBV28	14	TRBJ2-1	once	TRBD1	CAIQGQGASNEQFF	TGTGCCATACAGGGACAGGGGGCTAGCAATGAGCAGTTCTTC
TRBV5-5	16	TRBJ2-1	few	-	CASSPDGPGWDNEQFF	TGTGCCAGCAGCCCGGACGGCCCCGGCTGGGACAATGAGCAGTTCTTC